The present entry profiles one T cell receptor (beta chain) with its context. These data originate in a study of blood T cell repertoires in COVID-19. Study in general: Some COVID-19 samples were acute and others convalescent; all came from the United States, Italy and Spain. T cells, B-cell-depleted T cells, or PBMCs supplied cDNA or gDNA.

With V trimmed by 5 bases and J by 5 bases, 8 bases remained unmatched. CDR1 and CDR2 (germline): SGHTA, FQGNSA. This CDR3 has 15 residues. In the original workflow: Reference gene primers were amplified, and this amplification served to estimate nucleated cell counts. Repertoires were generated with immunoSEQ multiplex PCR, while TCRdb's copy carries only in-frame clones and drops some. V, J and clone size are those of that table, while D and trimming were read from the DNA. The table lists under 250,000 clones, approximately 83% of them singletons, with around 25% in the top ten. This sequence was found in a man aged 35 to 55 with acute or convalescent COVID-19. Sequencing input: peripheral blood. The chain uses TRBV7-2 and TRBJ2-1; 8 nucleotides align to TRBD2. CDR3 sequence: CASSPQREPNNEQFF. The CDR3 DNA reads TGTGCCAGCAGCCCCCAGCGGGAGCCGAACAATGAGCAGTTCTTC. The variable domain in full, with the rest retrieved from reference TRBV7-2 and TRBJ2-1, is GAGVSQSPSNKVTEKGKDVELRCDPISGHTALYWYRQSLGQGLEFLIYFQGNSAPDKSGLPSDRFSAERTGGSVSTLTIQRTQQEDSAVYLCASSPQREPNNEQFFGPGTRLTVL.